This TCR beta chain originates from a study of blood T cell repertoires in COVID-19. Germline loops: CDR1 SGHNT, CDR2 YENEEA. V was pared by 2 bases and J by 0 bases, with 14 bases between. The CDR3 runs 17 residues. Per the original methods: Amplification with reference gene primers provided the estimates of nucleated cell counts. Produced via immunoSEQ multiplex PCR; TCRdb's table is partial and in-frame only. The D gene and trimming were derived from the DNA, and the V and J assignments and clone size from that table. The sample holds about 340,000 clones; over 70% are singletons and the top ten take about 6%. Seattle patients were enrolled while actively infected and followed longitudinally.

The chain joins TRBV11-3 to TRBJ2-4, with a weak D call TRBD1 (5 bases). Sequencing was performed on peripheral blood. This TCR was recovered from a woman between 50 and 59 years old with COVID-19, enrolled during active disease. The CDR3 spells CASSLSSRQIAKNIQYF. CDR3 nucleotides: TGTGCCAGCAGCTTATCGAGTCGACAGATAGCCAAAAACATTCAGTACTTC.